These 19 T cell receptor beta chains were all obtained from the same sample, sequenced in a study of blood T cell repertoires in COVID-19. The repertoire was sequenced with immunoSEQ multiplex PCR; TCRdb's copy has only in-frame clones and lacks some. The sample yields about 270,000 clones, around 93% seen once. The sequenced material came from PBMCs or T cells enriched from blood (not recorded which). Receptors were obtained from a man between 35 and 55 years old who had been exposed to COVID-19.

The V and J genes are TRBV3-1 (or the pseudogene TRBV3-2) and TRBJ2-7; possible D gene TRBD2, 6 bases. Germline V gene data show CDR1 as LGHDT and CDR2 as YNNKEL (reference sequence). The CDR3 has 18 amino acids. V was shortened by 2 bases and J by 0 bases, with 20 bases between the two germline ends. This chain's CDR3 is CASSQPRFGKGGSYEQYF. The CDR3 coding sequence is TGTGCCAGCAGCCAACCCCGCTTCGGGAAGGGAGGCTCCTACGAGCAGTACTTC.

Comments on this clone: This sample also contains other DNA sequences that code for the same CDR3. This chain connects TRBV9 to TRBJ2-2; 7 nucleotides match TRBD2. This CDR3 spans 16 amino acids. Trimming at V came to 0 bases and at J to 1 base, leaving 3 bases not matched to a gene. Germline values: CDR1 SGDLS, CDR2 YYNGEE. The CDR3 is CASSVGASGNTGELFF. In DNA, the CDR3 is TGTGCCAGCAGCGTAGGCGCTAGCGGGAACACCGGGGAGCTGTTTTTT.

The rearrangement links TRBV19 to TRBJ1-4; D is ambiguous. V gave up 0 bases and J gave up 8 bases, with 4 bases separating them. The CDR3 is 12 residues long. Germline values: CDR1 LNHDA, CDR2 SQIVND (reference sequence). The CDR3 DNA reads as TGTGCCAGTAGTATAGATGAGGAAAAACTGTTTTTT. Protein product: CASSIDEEKLFF.

The V and J genes are TRBV4-2 and TRBJ2-3; the match to TRBD2 covers 16 bases. Germline V gene lookup returns CDR1 LGHNA and CDR2 YNFKEQ. This CDR3 region has 19 residues. The trim removed 0 bases at V and 4 bases at J, leaving 7 bases unmatched. The chain's CDR3 is CASSQDKGLAGGHSDTQYF. DNA for the CDR3: TGTGCCAGCAGCCAAGATAAGGGACTAGCGGGAGGGCACTCAGATACGCAGTATTTT.

V gene TRBV7-2 combines with J gene TRBJ1-5, with a tentative D call TRBD1 (5 bases). The CDR3 is 13 residues long. The ends were cut back, 3 bases at V and 6 bases at J, with 9 bases in the middle. CDR1 is SGHTA and CDR2 is FQGNSA in the germline V gene. CDR3 in amino acids: CASSFQGIQPQHF. The CDR3 DNA is TGTGCCAGCAGCTTCCAGGGCATTCAGCCCCAGCATTTT.

The chain couples TRBV28 to TRBJ1-1, with 7 bases matching TRBD1. The CDR3 is 14 residues long. The germline gives CDR1 MDHEN, CDR2 SYDVKM. V lost 3 bases and J lost 1; bases outside the gene matches: 2. CDR3 residues: CASSFDRANTEAFF. The CDR3 nucleotides are TGTGCCAGCAGTTTTGACAGGGCGAACACTGAAGCTTTCTTT.

The chain carries TRBV6-5 and TRBJ2-3; 10 bases are a match to TRBD2. The V gene end was trimmed by 11 bases and the J gene end by 3 bases; junction bases not matched to a gene: 8. The CDR3 totals 14 residues. CDR1 and CDR2 (germline): MNHEY, SVGAGI. CDR3 nucleotides: TGTGCCTTTCGGACTAGCGGTGTAACAGATACGCAGTATTTT. The encoded protein is CAFRTSGVTDTQYF.

The chain uses TRBV28 and TRBJ1-6; no clear D. The germline V and J ends were trimmed by 2 bases and 10 bases, with 9 bases remaining between them. The CDR3 is 13 residues long. Germline lookup yields CDR1 MDHEN and CDR2 SYDVKM. CDR3 in DNA: TGTGCCAGCAGTTTACCAGGATCCTCACCCCTCCACTTT. It specifies CASSLPGSSPLHF.

The chain couples TRBV29-1 to TRBJ1-2; D perhaps matches TRBD1 (6 bases). CDR3 length: 13 residues. Germline V gene sequence: CDR1 SQVTM, CDR2 ANQGSEA. The ends were cut back, 0 bases at V and 10 bases at J, with 15 bases in the middle. DNA for the CDR3: TGCAGCGTTGAAGATGGGGGCCCTAGTTCCTACACCTTC. It encodes CSVEDGGPSSYTF.

The rearrangement uses TRBV5-1 and TRBJ1-3; D gene unclear. Looked up from germline, CDR1 is SGHRS and CDR2 is YFSETQ. V lost 5 bases to trimming and J lost 0 bases, with 12 bases between them. The CDR3 extends over 15 amino acids. CDR3 loop: CASREDGNSGNTIYF. CDR3 nucleotides: TGCGCCAGCAGGGAGGACGGGAACTCTGGAAACACCATATATTTT.

Only one count was recorded for this clone. The V and J genes are TRBV5-1 and TRBJ2-3; a possible D gene is TRBD2 (5 bases). This CDR3 comprises 15 residues. Germline CDR1 is SGHRS and CDR2 is YFSETQ. V shed 0 bases and J shed 0 bases, with 8 bases lying between them. Here the CDR3 reads CASSLGGKSTDTQYF. For the CDR3, the DNA is TGCGCCAGCAGCTTGGGAGGGAAAAGCACAGATACGCAGTATTTT.

Notes on this clone: The same CDR3 can be traced to other DNA sequences in this sample. The chain combines TRBV19 with TRBJ1-5; D gene unclear. This CDR3 contains 13 residues. Germline-derived CDR1 and CDR2 are LNHDA and SQIVND (reference sequence). The V and J ends lost 2 bases and 6 bases respectively, with 8 bases between them. CDR3 nucleotides: TGTGCCAGTAGTATATTAGGCGGTCAGCCCCAGCATTTT. It specifies CASSILGGQPQHF.

The chain uses TRBV5-1 and TRBJ2-1, with D perhaps matching TRBD1 (6 bases). The CDR3 has 14 amino acids. Germline V gene data show CDR1 as SGHRS and CDR2 as YFSETQ. The V end was cut by 3 bases, the J end by 4 bases, with 11 bases between. Here the CDR3 DNA reads TGCGCCAGCAGCTCCTTACAGGGATACAATGAGCAGTTCTTC. Translation gives CASSSLQGYNEQFF.

V and J are TRBV7-8 and TRBJ2-3; 8 bases map to TRBD1. The CDR3 length is 16 residues. J lost 4 bases, V lost 3 bases, and 9 bases had no gene match. The germline gives CDR1 SGHVS, CDR2 FQNEAQ. CDR3 coding DNA: TGTGCCAGCAGCTTGGTCGCAGGGGGCACCTCAGATACGCAGTATTTT. Translating gives CASSLVAGGTSDTQYF. The variable domain in full, with the rest retrieved from reference TRBV7-8 and TRBJ2-3, is GAGVSQSPRYKVAKRGQDVALRCDPISGHVSLFWYQQALGQGPEFLTYFQNEAQLDKSGLPSDRFFAERPEGSVSTLKIQRTQQEDSAVYLCASSLVAGGTSDTQYFGPGTRLTVL.

V usage is TRBV5-6 and J usage is TRBJ2-7; 8 bases align to TRBD2. V was pared by 4 bases and J by 2 bases, with 5 bases of the junction left unmatched. The V gene's germline CDR1 is SGHDT and CDR2 YYEEEE. CDR3 length equals 14 residues. CDR3 sequence (DNA): TGTGCCAGCAGCGAGACTAGCGTGGCCTACGAGCAGTACTTC. Translation: CASSETSVAYEQYF.

This CDR3 is CASSPSGENEQYF. In nucleotides, the CDR3 is TGTGCCAGCTCACCATCAGGGGAGAACGAGCAGTACTTC. The genes are TRBV18 and TRBJ2-7, with a weak D call TRBD1 (6 bases). Trimming removed 2 bases at V and 5 bases at J, with 10 bases between. From germline, CDR1 is KGHSH and CDR2 LQKENI. The CDR3 contains 13 residues.

The gene calls are TRBV30 and TRBJ1-2; D is unclear. The CDR3 covers 13 residues. V lost 5 bases and J lost 0, with 10 bases in between. Germline V gene data show CDR1 as GTSNPN and CDR2 as SVGIG (reference sequence). CDR3 in amino acids: CAWARESNYGYTF. CDR3 in DNA: TGTGCCTGGGCGCGGGAATCTAACTATGGCTACACCTTC.

This clone was picked up a small number of times. The rearrangement links TRBV7-9 to TRBJ1-2; 7 positions agree with TRBD1. Trimming cost V 5 bases and J 5 bases; bases outside gene matches: 11. This CDR3 has 15 amino acids. Germline CDR1 reads SEHNR; CDR2 reads FQNEAQ (reference sequence). In nucleotides, the CDR3 is TGTGCCAGCAGCCCACCAGAGGGACAGCCATATGGCTACACCTTC. This translates into CASSPPEGQPYGYTF.

The chain couples TRBV3-1 (or the pseudogene TRBV3-2) to TRBJ1-2, with 9 positions matching TRBD1. The germline CDR1 and CDR2 sequences are LGHDT and YNNKEL (reference sequence). J gave up 13 bases and V 3 bases, and 6 bases lay outside the gene matches. This CDR3 has 12 amino acids. The CDR3 DNA reads as TGTGCCAGCAGCCAGGGGACAGGGAGGCCCACCTTC. Residues: CASSQGTGRPTF.